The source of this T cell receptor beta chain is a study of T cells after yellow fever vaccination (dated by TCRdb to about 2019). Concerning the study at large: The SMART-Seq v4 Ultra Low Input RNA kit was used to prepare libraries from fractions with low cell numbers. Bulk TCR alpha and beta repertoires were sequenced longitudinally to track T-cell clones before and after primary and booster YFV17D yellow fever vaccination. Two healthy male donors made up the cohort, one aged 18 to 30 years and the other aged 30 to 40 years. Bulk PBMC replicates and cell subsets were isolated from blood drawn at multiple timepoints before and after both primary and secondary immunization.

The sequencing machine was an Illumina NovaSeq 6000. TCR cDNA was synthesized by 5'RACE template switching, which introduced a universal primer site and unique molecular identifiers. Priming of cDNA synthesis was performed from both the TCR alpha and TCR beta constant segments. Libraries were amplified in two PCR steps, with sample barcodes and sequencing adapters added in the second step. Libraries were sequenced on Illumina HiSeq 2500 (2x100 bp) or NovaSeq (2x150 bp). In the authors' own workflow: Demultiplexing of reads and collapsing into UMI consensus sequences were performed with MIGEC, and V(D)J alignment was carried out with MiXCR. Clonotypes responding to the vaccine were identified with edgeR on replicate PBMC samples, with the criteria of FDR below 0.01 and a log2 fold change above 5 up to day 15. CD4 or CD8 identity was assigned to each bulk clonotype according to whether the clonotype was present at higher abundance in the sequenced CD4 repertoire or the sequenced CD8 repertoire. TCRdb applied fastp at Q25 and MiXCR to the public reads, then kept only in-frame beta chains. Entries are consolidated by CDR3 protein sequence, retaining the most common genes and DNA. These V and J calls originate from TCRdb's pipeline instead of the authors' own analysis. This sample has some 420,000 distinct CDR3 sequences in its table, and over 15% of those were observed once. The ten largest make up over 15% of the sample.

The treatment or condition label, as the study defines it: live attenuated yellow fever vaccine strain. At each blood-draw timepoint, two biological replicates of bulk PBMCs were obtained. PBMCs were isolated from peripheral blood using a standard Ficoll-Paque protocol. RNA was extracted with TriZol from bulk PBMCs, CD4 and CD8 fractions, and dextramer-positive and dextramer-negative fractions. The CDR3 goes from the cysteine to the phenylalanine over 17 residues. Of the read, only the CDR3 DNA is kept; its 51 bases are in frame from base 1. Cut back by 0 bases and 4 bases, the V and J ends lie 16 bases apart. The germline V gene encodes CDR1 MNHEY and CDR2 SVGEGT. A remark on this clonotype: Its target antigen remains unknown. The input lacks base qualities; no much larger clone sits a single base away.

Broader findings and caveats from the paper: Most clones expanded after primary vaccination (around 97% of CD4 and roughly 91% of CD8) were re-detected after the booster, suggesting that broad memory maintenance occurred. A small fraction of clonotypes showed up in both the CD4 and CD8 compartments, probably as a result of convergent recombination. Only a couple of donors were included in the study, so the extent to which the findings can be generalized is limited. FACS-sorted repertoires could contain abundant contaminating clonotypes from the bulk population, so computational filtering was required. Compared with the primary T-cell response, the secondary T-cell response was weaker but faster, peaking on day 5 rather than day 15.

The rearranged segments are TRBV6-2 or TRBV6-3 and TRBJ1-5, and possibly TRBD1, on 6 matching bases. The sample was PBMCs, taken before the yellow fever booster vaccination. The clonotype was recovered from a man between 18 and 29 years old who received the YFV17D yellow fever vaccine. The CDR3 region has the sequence CASSYSILRDTNQPQHF. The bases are TGTGCCAGCAGTTACTCGATCCTTCGGGACACGAATCAGCCCCAGCATTTT.